There are a few counts of the clone carrying this T cell receptor (beta chain). The sample belongs to a study of T-cell memory formation after mild COVID-19. Background on the study: Clusters of TCRs were largely donor specific.

In TCRdb, the 5' RACE reads were re-called with MiXCR into one record per CDR3 protein. The sample records 450,000 to 650,000 distinct CDR3 sequences, around 21% being singletons. The CDR3 loop spans 12 amino acids. Germline lookup yields CDR1 LNHDA and CDR2 SQIVND (reference sequence). V gave up 5 bases and J gave up 11 bases; unmatched junction bases: 6. The chain links TRBV19 to TRBJ1-1, with 9 bases matching TRBD1. The clonotype comes from an adult woman who had mild COVID-19 (a few samples of this study predate the infection). Cell type and time point are not known. What was sequenced was PBMCs or a T cell subset sorted from them (not recorded which). In DNA form, the CDR3 reads TGTGCCAGTAGTTTCTTACAGGGGGCGGCTTTCTTT. It translates to CASSFLQGAAFF.